This is a list of T cell receptor beta chains from one sample in a study of shared clonotypes between healthy human individuals. The protocol was immunoSEQ multiplex PCR, while the TCRdb copy is restricted to in-frame clones and leaves out a portion. The data contain roughly 700,000 clones, about 90% of them singletons. Source material: memory CD8+ T cells from PBMCs. The receptors originated from a man aged 18 to 30 in good health. Some clones in this sample may be carry-over from other donors' samples. Each CDR3 is given with its conserved first and last residue. The D gene is left open where the match is weak. Only some rows state a clone size, as once, few, many or a class for expanded clones.

j_gene: TRBJ1-2; d_gene: TRBD1; abundance: NA; v_gene: TRBV7-2; CDR3aa: CASSHGQGAYGYTF; CDR3nt: TGTGCCAGCAGCCACGGACAGGGAGCCTATGGCTACACCTTC
j_gene: TRBJ1-2; d_gene: NA; abundance: NA; v_gene: TRBV6-1; CDR3aa: CASSDGAGPRYGYTF; CDR3nt: TGTGCCAGCAGTGATGGTGCGGGGCCACGCTATGGCTACACCTTC
j_gene: TRBJ2-7; d_gene: TRBD2; abundance: NA; v_gene: TRBV4-2; CDR3aa: CASSQAGGSYEQYF; CDR3nt: TGTGCCAGCAGCCAAGCGGGAGGGTCCTACGAGCAGTACTTC
j_gene: TRBJ2-1; d_gene: TRBD2; abundance: NA; v_gene: TRBV27; CDR3aa: CASSTPSGRANNEQFF; CDR3nt: TGTGCCAGCAGTACACCTAGCGGGAGGGCCAACAATGAGCAGTTCTTC
j_gene: TRBJ1-2; d_gene: NA; abundance: NA; v_gene: TRBV4-3; CDR3aa: CASSQDGQAGRFYGYTF; CDR3nt: TGCGCCAGCAGCCAAGATGGACAAGCAGGAAGGTTCTATGGCTACACCTTC
j_gene: TRBJ1-5; d_gene: NA; abundance: once; v_gene: TRBV2; CDR3aa: CASRKDRSSNQPQHF; CDR3nt: TGTGCCAGCAGAAAAGACAGGTCCAGCAATCAGCCCCAGCATTTT
j_gene: TRBJ2-3; d_gene: TRBD2; abundance: NA; v_gene: TRBV5-1; CDR3aa: CASSLYLAGVTDTQYF; CDR3nt: TGCGCCAGCAGCTTGTATCTAGCGGGAGTCACAGATACGCAGTATTTT
j_gene: TRBJ2-2; d_gene: NA; abundance: NA; v_gene: TRBV11-2; CDR3aa: CASSPGELFF; CDR3nt: TGTGCCAGCAGTCCCGGGGAGCTGTTTTTT
j_gene: TRBJ2-7; d_gene: NA; abundance: NA; v_gene: TRBV10-2; CDR3aa: CASSTGEREQYF; CDR3nt: TGCGCCAGCAGTACGGGAGAGAGAGAGCAGTACTTC
j_gene: TRBJ2-1; d_gene: NA; abundance: NA; v_gene: TRBV5-8; CDR3aa: CARAVTSYNEQFF; CDR3nt: TGTGCCAGAGCGGTGACCTCCTACAATGAGCAGTTCTTC
j_gene: TRBJ2-3; d_gene: NA; abundance: NA; v_gene: TRBV5-6; CDR3aa: CASSLTRQDTQYF; CDR3nt: TGTGCCAGCAGCTTGACGAGGCAAGATACGCAGTATTTT
j_gene: TRBJ2-3; d_gene: TRBD2; abundance: NA; v_gene: TRBV4-2; CDR3aa: CASSQGLAGTSTDTQYF; CDR3nt: TGTGCCAGCAGCCAAGGCCTAGCGGGTACTAGCACAGATACGCAGTATTTT
j_gene: TRBJ1-1; d_gene: NA; abundance: NA; v_gene: TRBV6-6; CDR3aa: CASRAGEKVEAFF; CDR3nt: TGTGCCAGCAGGGCAGGGGAGAAGGTTGAAGCTTTCTTT
j_gene: TRBJ2-1; d_gene: TRBD2; abundance: NA; v_gene: TRBV7-8; CDR3aa: CASSLGLAGVLHEQFF; CDR3nt: TGTGCCAGCAGCCTTGGACTAGCGGGAGTCTTACATGAGCAGTTCTTC
j_gene: TRBJ2-1; d_gene: NA; abundance: NA; v_gene: TRBV28; CDR3aa: CASSLVGDHNEQFF; CDR3nt: TGTGCCAGCAGTTTAGTAGGGGACCACAATGAGCAGTTCTTC
j_gene: TRBJ2-1; d_gene: NA; abundance: NA; v_gene: TRBV2; CDR3aa: CATLIIGAYNEQFF; CDR3nt: TGTGCCACATTGATAATCGGGGCGTACAATGAGCAGTTCTTC
j_gene: TRBJ2-7; d_gene: TRBD1; abundance: NA; v_gene: TRBV9; CDR3aa: CASSVGTVSYEQYF; CDR3nt: TGTGCCAGCAGCGTCGGGACAGTATCCTACGAGCAGTACTTC
j_gene: TRBJ1-1; d_gene: NA; abundance: once; v_gene: TRBV19; CDR3aa: CASIPPKSWGNTEAFF; CDR3nt: TGTGCCAGTATACCCCCCAAGTCGTGGGGAAACACTGAAGCTTTCTTT
j_gene: TRBJ2-1; d_gene: NA; abundance: NA; v_gene: TRBV12-5; CDR3aa: CASGLILRRGVGNEQFF; CDR3nt: TGTGCTAGTGGTTTGATACTACGCAGGGGAGTGGGCAATGAGCAGTTCTTC
j_gene: TRBJ2-7; d_gene: TRBD2; abundance: once; v_gene: TRBV7-9; CDR3aa: CASSPLGTSGSYEQYF; CDR3nt: TGTGCCAGCAGCCCCCTCGGGACTAGCGGGAGTTACGAGCAGTACTTC
j_gene: TRBJ1-1; d_gene: NA; abundance: NA; v_gene: TRBV19; CDR3aa: CASSIDRQEGTGNTEAFF; CDR3nt: TGTGCCAGTAGTATAGATCGACAGGAAGGTACAGGGAACACTGAAGCTTTCTTT
j_gene: TRBJ2-3; d_gene: NA; abundance: once; v_gene: TRBV18; CDR3aa: CASSPPENTQYF; CDR3nt: TGTGCCAGCTCACCACCGGAAAATACGCAGTATTTT
j_gene: TRBJ2-3; d_gene: NA; abundance: NA; v_gene: TRBV28; CDR3aa: CASQGLGTDTQYF; CDR3nt: TGTGCCAGCCAGGGATTGGGCACAGATACGCAGTATTTT
j_gene: TRBJ1-2; d_gene: NA; abundance: NA; v_gene: TRBV7-9; CDR3aa: CASSLSLGEGGYTF; CDR3nt: TGTGCCAGCAGCTTAAGTCTCGGGGAAGGAGGCTACACCTTC